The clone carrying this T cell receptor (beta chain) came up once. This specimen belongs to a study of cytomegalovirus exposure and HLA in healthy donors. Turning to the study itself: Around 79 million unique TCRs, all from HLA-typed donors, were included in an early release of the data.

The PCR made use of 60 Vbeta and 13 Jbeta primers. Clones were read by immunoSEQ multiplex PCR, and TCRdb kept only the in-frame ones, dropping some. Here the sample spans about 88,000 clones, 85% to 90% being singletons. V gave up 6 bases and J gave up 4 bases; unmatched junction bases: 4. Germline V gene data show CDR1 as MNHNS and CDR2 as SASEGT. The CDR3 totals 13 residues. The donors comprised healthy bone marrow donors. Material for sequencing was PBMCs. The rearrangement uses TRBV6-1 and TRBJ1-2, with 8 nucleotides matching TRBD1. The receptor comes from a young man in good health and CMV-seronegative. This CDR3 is CASRPGQVYGYTF. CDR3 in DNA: TGTGCCAGCAGACCGGGACAGGTCTATGGCTACACCTTC.